This TCR beta chain was recorded in a study of CD8+ T cells in alopecia areata. Study-wide points: Persistence in scalp and blood during tofacitinib was observed for many expanded lesional clones. Sequence data from scalp samples additionally include resident alphabeta T cells of normal skin.

The treatment here: oral pan-JAK inhibitor, 5-10 mg twice daily. Researchers took lesional scalp punch biopsies and peripheral blood from people who were alopecia areata patients. This clone was seen only a few times. The antigen is undetermined. The J segment lost 4 bases and the V segment lost 0 bases, leaving 10 bases of the junction unmatched. The V gene's germline CDR1 is SQVTM and CDR2 ANQGSEA. There are 17 residues in the CDR3. RNA extraction was followed by reverse transcription into cDNA, which acted as the sequencing template. Using immunoSEQ multiplex PCR, the repertoire was profiled, and TCRdb retains in-frame clones only, with some absent. Of about 200,000 clones in the sample, roughly 60% were seen once.

This sequence originates from a human donor with alopecia areata. This material consisted of CD4+ T cells sorted from blood, taken at week 24, from a patient treated with tofacitinib. This sequence joins TRBV29-1 and TRBJ2-5; 11 nucleotides match TRBD2. This CDR3 reads CSVEEKGWLAGGETQYF. The DNA of the CDR3 is TGCAGCGTTGAAGAAAAAGGGTGGCTAGCGGGAGGAGAGACCCAGTACTTC.